This T cell receptor (beta chain) was profiled in a study of T-cell memory formation after mild COVID-19. About the study: There were largely donor-specific TCR clusters. Study results and caveats: Some clones that responded turned up in pre-infection memory, which suggests that cross-reactive memory joined in. Clones shrinking from day 15 to 85 showed even CD4/CD8 mixes; later expanders tilted CD4+.

Germline CDR1 MNHEY, CDR2 SVGAGI. The CDR3 extends over 15 amino acids. The junction had 6 bases not matched to a gene; V was cut back by 2 bases and J by 4 bases. TCRdb recomputed calls from the 5' RACE reads with MiXCR, one row per CDR3 protein. The profile covers approximately 300,000 distinct CDR3 sequences, with approximately 15% appearing a single time and 20% to 25% taken by the ten largest. This clonotype was picked up a small number of times. Its target is not known. The sequencing input was PBMCs or a T cell subset sorted from them (not recorded which). This TCR derives from a man aged 18 to 30 who had mild COVID-19 (a few samples of this study predate the infection). Cell type and time point are not known. This chain joins TRBV6-5 and TRBJ1-1; 8 bases fit TRBD1. The CDR3 reads CASSYGQGAGTEAFF. The CDR3 DNA sequence: TGTGCCAGCAGTTACGGGCAGGGGGCCGGCACTGAAGCTTTCTTT.